One T cell receptor beta chain is described in this entry. This clone showed up just once. The antigen this receptor binds is unknown. No base quality values were provided; no much bigger clone lies one nucleotide off. TCRbeta CDR3 regions were amplified from genomic DNA by means of the immunoSEQ Assay, a bias-controlled multiplex PCR. Turning to the authors' computational methods: Within the assay, amplification of reference gene primers was used to estimate how many nucleated cells each sample contained. To quantify the absolute abundance of each unique TCRbeta CDR3 rearrangement, sequence reads were collapsed and filtered. For each sample, productive Simpson clonality was calculated by taking the square root of Simpson's diversity index across productive rearrangements. Sourced from immuneACCESS, this table was stored by TCRdb with only in-frame sequences that have V and J called. A share of the clones is absent; for the studies checked, an unresolved V gene accounts for under half, and the remainder has no known explanation. V, J and clone size reflect that table, while D and trimming were determined from the DNA. The sample contains nearly 200,000 clones, roughly 90% of them found a single time. 7.5% to 10% of the sample belongs to the ten largest clones.

The source of the sample is a study of blood T cell repertoires in COVID-19 (dated by TCRdb to the early 2020s). Describing the broader study: Samples from collaborators originated in the United States, Italy and Spain and spanned both the acute and convalescent phases of COVID-19. The repertoires were released in a freely available public database meant as a resource for research on the immune response to SARS-CoV-2. The sample metadata nearly always contained a de-identified subject ID, COVID-19 status, age in years and sex. Where available, HLA class I and class II types were obtained from metadata supplied by the sample provider rather than from assay-based typing. The samples were drawn from two sources: the first 160 participants of the ongoing ImmuneRACE study, and about 1,300 subjects contributed by 6 global collaborators. The material from the prospective study consisted of cDNA or gDNA derived from T cells, B-cell-depleted T cells, or PBMCs. The dataset comprised deeply sampled blood TCRbeta repertoires from subjects exposed to, actively infected with, or recovered from COVID-19. The full study reports these points: Clinical and demographic metadata were provided uncurated, with the amount varying by source and participant.

In the prospective study, participants were roughly 18 to 89 years old, resided in 24 geographic areas of the United States, and were enrolled through a virtual design. Cohort assignment in the prospective study relied on participant-reported clinical history from a screening survey and a study questionnaire. For ImmuneRACE Cohort 3, a participant was defined as recovered based on two consecutive negative NP/OP PCR tests, clearance by a healthcare professional, or resolution of symptoms. In the prospective study, whole blood, serum and a nasopharyngeal or oropharyngeal swab were collected from each participant by mobile phlebotomists. Over an approximately 2-month period, participants in the prospective study had the option of providing additional blood draws and questionnaires. Before DNA extraction, blood samples from the prospective study were shipped at room temperature or frozen. The origin of this receptor is a woman between 18 and 29 years old who had recovered from COVID-19. The sample comprised PBMCs or T cells enriched from blood (not recorded which).

The CDR3 amino acid sequence is: CASSLGRGQGNYGYTF. In nucleotides, the sequence is TGTGCCAGCAGCTTGGGTAGGGGACAGGGAAACTATGGCTACACCTTC. Recombination connected TRBV5-5 to TRBJ1-2; TRBD1 fits 9 bases in the junction. The CDR3 sequence holds 16 residues, the cysteine and phenylalanine included. The entry retains the CDR3 DNA only, 48 bases that are in frame from base 1. V is trimmed back by 0 bases and J by 2 bases, and the junction contains 5 bases that no gene match accounts for. The germline V gene (reference sequence) gives CDR1 as SGHKS and CDR2 as YYEKEE.